This T cell receptor (beta chain) stems from a study of blood T cell repertoires in COVID-19. Study information: COVID-19 samples collected from the United States, Italy and Spain covered acute and convalescent phases.

This clone came up once. Only in-frame clones appear in the TCRdb table, and some are missing; sequencing was by immunoSEQ multiplex PCR. Among more than 95,000 clones listed, roughly four fifths were seen once. Trimming removed 6 bases from V and 6 bases from J, with 20 bases in between. Germline CDR1 is WNHNN and CDR2 is SYGVQD (reference sequence). The CDR3 contains 15 residues. Material for sequencing was peripheral blood. The chain links TRBV10-1 to TRBJ1-2, with D uncertain. The source of this sequence is a man in his sixties with acute or convalescent COVID-19. CDR3 residues: CASSPGSGSSNGYTF. The CDR3 DNA reads TGCGCCAGCAGCCCTGGATCGGGGAGTTCGAATGGCTACACCTTC.